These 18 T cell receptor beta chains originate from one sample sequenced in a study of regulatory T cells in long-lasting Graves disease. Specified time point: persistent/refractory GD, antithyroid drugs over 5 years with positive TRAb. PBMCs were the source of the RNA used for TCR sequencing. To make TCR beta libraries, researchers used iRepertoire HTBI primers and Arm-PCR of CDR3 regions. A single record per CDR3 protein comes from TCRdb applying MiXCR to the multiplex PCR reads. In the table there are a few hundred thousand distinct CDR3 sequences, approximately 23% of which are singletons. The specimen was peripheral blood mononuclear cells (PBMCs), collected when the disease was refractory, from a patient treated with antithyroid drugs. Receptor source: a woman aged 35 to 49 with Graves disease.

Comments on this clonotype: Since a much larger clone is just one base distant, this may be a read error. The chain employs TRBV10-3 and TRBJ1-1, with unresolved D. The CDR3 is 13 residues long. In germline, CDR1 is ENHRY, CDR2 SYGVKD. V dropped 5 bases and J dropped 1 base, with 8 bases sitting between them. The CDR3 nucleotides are TGTGCCATCAGTCCGGACGGGAACACTGAAGCTTTCTTT. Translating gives CAISPDGNTEAFF.

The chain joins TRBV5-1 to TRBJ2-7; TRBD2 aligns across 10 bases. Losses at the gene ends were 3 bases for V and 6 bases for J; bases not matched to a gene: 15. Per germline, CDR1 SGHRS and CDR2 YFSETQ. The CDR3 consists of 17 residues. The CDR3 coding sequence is TGCGCCAGCAGCTCCCTAATTGGAGCGGGAGGGCCGGGCGAGCAGTACTTC. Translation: CASSSLIGAGGPGEQYF.

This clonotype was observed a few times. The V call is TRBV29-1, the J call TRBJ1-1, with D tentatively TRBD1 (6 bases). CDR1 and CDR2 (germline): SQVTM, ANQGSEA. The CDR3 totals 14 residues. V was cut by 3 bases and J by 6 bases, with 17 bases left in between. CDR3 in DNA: TGCAGCGTTGAGGGCTTACAGGGAAGTCCTGAAGCTTTCTTT. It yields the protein CSVEGLQGSPEAFF. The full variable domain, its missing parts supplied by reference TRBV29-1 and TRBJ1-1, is SAVISQKPSRDICQRGTSLTIQCQVDSQVTMMFWYRQQPGQSLTLIATANQGSEATYESGFVIDKFPISRPNLTFSTLTVSNMSPEDSSIYLCSVEGLQGSPEAFFGQGTRLTVV.

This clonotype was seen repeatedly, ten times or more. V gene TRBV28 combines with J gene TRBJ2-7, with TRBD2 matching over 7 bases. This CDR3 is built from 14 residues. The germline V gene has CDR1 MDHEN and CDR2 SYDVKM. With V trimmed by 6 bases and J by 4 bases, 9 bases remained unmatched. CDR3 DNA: TGTGCCAGCAGCAGACTAGCAGATATATACGAGCAGTACTTC. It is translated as CASSRLADIYEQYF. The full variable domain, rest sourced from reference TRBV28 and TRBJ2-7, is DVKVTQSSRYLVKRTGEKVFLECVQDMDHENMFWYRQDPGLGLRLIYFSYDVKMKEKGDIPEGYSVSREKKERFSLILESASTNQTSMYLCASSRLADIYEQYFGPGTRLTVT.

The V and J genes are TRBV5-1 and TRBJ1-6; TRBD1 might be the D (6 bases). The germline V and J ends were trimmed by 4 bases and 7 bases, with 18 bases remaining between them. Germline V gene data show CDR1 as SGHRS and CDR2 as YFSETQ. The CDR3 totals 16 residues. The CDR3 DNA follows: TGCGCCAGCAGCGCGTCGGGCCCAGGGGTAAATTCACCCCTCCACTTT. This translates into CASSASGPGVNSPLHF. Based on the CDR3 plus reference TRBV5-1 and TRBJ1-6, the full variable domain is KAGVTQTPRYLIKTRGQQVTLSCSPISGHRSVSWYQQTPGQGLQFLFEYFSETQRNKGNFPGRFSGRQFSNSRSEMNVSTLELGDSALYLCASSASGPGVNSPLHFGNGTRLTVT.

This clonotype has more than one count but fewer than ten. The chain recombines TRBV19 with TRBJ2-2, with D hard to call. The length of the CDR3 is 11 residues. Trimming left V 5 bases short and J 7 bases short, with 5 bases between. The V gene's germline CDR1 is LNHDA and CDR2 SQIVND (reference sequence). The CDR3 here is CASSGDGELFF. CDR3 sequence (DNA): TGTGCCAGTAGTGGGGACGGGGAGCTGTTTTTT.

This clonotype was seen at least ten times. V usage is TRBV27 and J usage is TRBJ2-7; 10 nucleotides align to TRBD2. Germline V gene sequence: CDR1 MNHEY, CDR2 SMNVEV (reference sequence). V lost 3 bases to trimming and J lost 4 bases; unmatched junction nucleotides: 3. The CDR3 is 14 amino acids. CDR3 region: CASSLTSGQYEQYF. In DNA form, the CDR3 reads TGTGCCAGCAGTTTGACTAGCGGGCAGTACGAGCAGTACTTC.

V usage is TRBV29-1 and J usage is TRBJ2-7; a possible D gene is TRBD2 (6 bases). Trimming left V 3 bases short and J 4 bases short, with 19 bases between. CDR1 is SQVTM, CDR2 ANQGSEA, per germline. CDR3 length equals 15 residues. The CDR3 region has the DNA TGCAGCGTTGAGTCTTTCTACGGGAGCGGGTACGAGCAGTACTTC. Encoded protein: CSVESFYGSGYEQYF.

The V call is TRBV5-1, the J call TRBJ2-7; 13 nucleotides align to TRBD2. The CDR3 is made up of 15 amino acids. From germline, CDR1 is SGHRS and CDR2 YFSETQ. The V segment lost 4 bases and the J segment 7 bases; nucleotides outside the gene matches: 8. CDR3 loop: CASSTGLAGIGEQYF. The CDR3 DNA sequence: TGCGCCAGCAGCACGGGACTAGCGGGAATCGGTGAGCAGTACTTC.

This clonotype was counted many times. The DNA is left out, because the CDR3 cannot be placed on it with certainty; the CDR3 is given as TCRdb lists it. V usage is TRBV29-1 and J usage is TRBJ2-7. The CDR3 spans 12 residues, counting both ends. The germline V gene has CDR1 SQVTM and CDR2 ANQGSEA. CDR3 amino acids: CSVRFGAYEQYF.

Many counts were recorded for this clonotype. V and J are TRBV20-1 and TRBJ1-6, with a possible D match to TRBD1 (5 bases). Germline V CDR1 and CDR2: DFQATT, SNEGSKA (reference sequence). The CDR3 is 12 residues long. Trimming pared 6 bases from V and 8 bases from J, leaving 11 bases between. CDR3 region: CSALRADSPLHF. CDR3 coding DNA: TGCAGTGCCCTCAGGGCTGATTCACCCCTCCACTTT.

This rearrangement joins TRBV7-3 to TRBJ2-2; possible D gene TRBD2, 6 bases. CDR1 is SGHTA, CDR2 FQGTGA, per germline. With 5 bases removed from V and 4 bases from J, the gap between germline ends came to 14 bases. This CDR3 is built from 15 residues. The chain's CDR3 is CASSPNGGLTGELFF. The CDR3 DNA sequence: TGTGCCAGCAGCCCAAACGGGGGACTCACCGGGGAGCTGTTTTTT.

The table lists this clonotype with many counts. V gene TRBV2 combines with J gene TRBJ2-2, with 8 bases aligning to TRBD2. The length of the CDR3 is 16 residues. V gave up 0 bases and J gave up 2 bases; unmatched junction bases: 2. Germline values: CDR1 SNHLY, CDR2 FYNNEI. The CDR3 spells CASSEAGTRNTGELFF. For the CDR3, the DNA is TGTGCCAGCAGTGAAGCCGGGACTAGAAACACCGGGGAGCTGTTTTTT.

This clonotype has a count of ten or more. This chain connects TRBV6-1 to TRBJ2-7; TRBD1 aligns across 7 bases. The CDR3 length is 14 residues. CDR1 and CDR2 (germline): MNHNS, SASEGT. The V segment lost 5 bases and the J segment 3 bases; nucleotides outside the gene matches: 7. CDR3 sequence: CASSHPGQLYEQYF. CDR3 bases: TGTGCCAGCAGTCATCCGGGACAGCTCTACGAGCAGTACTTC.

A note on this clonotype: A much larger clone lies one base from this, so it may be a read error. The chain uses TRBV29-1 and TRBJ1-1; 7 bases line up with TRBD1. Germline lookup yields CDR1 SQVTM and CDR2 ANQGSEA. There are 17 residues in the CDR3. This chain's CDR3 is CSVPSGRAGGMNAEAFF. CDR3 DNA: TGCAGCGTTCCCAGCGGGAGGGCAGGGGGAATGAACGCTGAAGCTTTCTTT.

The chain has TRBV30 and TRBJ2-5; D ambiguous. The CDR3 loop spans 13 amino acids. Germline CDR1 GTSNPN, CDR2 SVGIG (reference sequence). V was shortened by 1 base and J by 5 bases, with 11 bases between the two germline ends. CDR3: CAWSAGPRETQYF. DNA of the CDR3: TGTGCCTGGAGTGCCGGGCCGAGGGAGACCCAGTACTTC.

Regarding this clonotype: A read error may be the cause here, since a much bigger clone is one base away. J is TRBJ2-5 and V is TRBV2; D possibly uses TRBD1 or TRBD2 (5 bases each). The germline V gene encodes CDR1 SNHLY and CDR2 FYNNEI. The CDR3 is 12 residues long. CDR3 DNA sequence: TGTGCCAGCAGTGAATGGACTGGGGGAATAGACTTC. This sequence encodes CASSEWTGGIDF.

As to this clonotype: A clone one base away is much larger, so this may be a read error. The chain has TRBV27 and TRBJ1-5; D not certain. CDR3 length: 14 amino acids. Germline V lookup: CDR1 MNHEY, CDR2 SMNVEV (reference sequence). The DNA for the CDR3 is TGTGCCAGCAGTTTTCGTGGGAGACATCAGTCCCAGCATTTT. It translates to CASSFRGRHQSQHF.